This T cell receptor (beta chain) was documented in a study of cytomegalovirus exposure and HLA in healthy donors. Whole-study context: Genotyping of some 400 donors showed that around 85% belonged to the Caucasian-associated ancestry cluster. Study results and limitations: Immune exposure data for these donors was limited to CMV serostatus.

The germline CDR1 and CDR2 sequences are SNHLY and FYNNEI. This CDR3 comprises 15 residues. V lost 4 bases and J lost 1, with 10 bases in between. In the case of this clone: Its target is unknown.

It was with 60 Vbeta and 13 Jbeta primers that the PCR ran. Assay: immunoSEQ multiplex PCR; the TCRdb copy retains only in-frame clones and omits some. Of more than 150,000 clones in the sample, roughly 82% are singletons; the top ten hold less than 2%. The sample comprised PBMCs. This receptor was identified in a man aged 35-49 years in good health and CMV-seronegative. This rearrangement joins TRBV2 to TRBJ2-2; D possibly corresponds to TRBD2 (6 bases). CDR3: CASSGRELNTGELFF. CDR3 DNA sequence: TGTGCCAGCAGTGGTCGGGAGCTGAACACCGGGGAGCTGTTTTTT. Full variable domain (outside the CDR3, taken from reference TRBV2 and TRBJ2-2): EPEVTQTPSHQVTQMGQEVILRCVPISNHLYFYWYRQILGQKVEFLVSFYNNEISEKSEIFDDQFSVERPDGSNFTLKIRSTKLEDSAMYFCASSGRELNTGELFFGEGSRLTVL.